Shown below are 22 T cell receptor beta chains from a single sample sequenced in a study of blood T cell repertoires in COVID-19. Repertoires were generated with immunoSEQ multiplex PCR, while TCRdb's copy carries only in-frame clones and drops some. Counted here are 400,000 to 450,000 clones, approximately 90% occurring once; the ten biggest clones make up 0.75% to 0.85%. Source material: peripheral blood. These receptors were collected from a man between 18 and 35 years old with COVID-19, enrolled during active disease.

The chain employs TRBV14 and TRBJ2-1; a possible D gene is TRBD2 (6 bases). The germline V gene encodes CDR1 SGHDN and CDR2 FVKESK. V shed 2 bases and J shed 6 bases, with 14 bases lying between them. This CDR3 contains 15 residues. CDR3: CASSQSGLPINEQFF. Written as DNA, the CDR3 is TGTGCCAGCAGCCAATCGGGACTCCCGATCAATGAGCAGTTCTTC.

The CDR3 is CASSFFSGAAYNEQFF. The CDR3 DNA sequence: TGTGCCAGCAGCTTTTTTAGCGGAGCCGCTTACAATGAGCAGTTCTTC. The chain has TRBV7-6 and TRBJ2-1, with a possible D match to TRBD2 (6 bases). CDR1 SGHVS and CDR2 FNYEAQ come from the germline V gene. The V end lost 3 bases, the J end lost 4 bases, and 16 bases lay between the germline ends. CDR3 length equals 16 residues.

This chain links TRBV2 with TRBJ2-5; D is possibly TRBD1 (5 bases). Germline V gene lookup returns CDR1 SNHLY and CDR2 FYNNEI. V was pared by 7 bases and J by 4 bases, with 13 bases between. The CDR3 runs 13 residues. DNA of the CDR3: TGTGCCAGCACCGCAGGACATGGAGAGACCCAGTACTTC. Translation gives CASTAGHGETQYF.

This clone showed up just once. Other DNA sequences in this specimen translate into the identical CDR3. The chain employs TRBV12-3 or TRBV12-4 and TRBJ2-7; D is unresolved. The CDR3 has 12 residues. V was clipped by 3 bases and J by 4 bases, with 7 bases between them. As DNA, the CDR3 is TGTGCCAGCAGTTTTTTGAGGTACGAGCAGTACTTC. This translates into CASSFLRYEQYF.

The V call is TRBV28, the J call TRBJ1-2; D might be TRBD1 (6 bases). The V end lost 4 bases, the J end lost 2 bases, and 11 bases lay between the germline ends. Germline V gives CDR1 MDHEN, CDR2 SYDVKM. CDR3 length: 14 residues. Here the CDR3 DNA reads TGTGCCAGCAGTTCCGGGACATTGAACTATGGCTACACCTTC. Its protein is CASSSGTLNYGYTF.

V usage is TRBV7-9 and J usage is TRBJ2-7; 7 bases match TRBD2. V gave up 2 bases and J gave up 3 bases; unmatched junction bases: 10. The CDR3 sequence is 16 residues long. Germline V gene data show CDR1 as SEHNR and CDR2 as FQNEAQ (reference sequence). The CDR3 region has the DNA TGTGCCAGCAGCTTATTCTTAGCGGGTGAAAACTACGAGCAGTACTTC. Its protein is CASSLFLAGENYEQYF.

V usage is TRBV7-2 and J usage is TRBJ1-1; D ambiguous. V lost 5 bases and J lost 3, with 10 bases in between. This CDR3 is 13 amino acids long. CDR1 SGHTA and CDR2 FQGNSA come from the germline V gene. The CDR3 nucleotides read TGTGCCAGCAGCCCCCAGGCATACACTGAAGCTTTCTTT. This translates into CASSPQAYTEAFF.

The rearrangement joins TRBV7-9 to TRBJ1-5; unclear D gene. Germline CDR1 and CDR2: SEHNR and FQNEAQ (reference sequence). The CDR3 runs 13 residues. V lost 2 bases and J 4 bases, leaving 6 bases between the germline ends. CDR3 residues: CASSLSQNQPQHF. CDR3 sequence (DNA): TGTGCCAGCAGCTTATCCCAAAATCAGCCCCAGCATTTT.

This clone occurred once. J is TRBJ2-7 and V is TRBV6-6; perhaps TRBD2 as D (6 bases). CDR1 and CDR2 from the germline V gene are MNHNY and SVGAGI (reference sequence). The CDR3 has 15 amino acids. The germline V and J ends were trimmed by 0 bases and 4 bases, with 13 bases remaining between them. CDR3 protein: CASSYSISGGYEQYF. The CDR3 DNA reads TGTGCCAGCAGTTACTCGATTAGCGGAGGTTACGAGCAGTACTTC.

This chain links TRBV2 with TRBJ1-5; 7 bases line up with TRBD1. Germline values: CDR1 SNHLY, CDR2 FYNNEI. With V trimmed by 10 bases and J by 3 bases, 3 bases remained unmatched. This CDR3 region has 12 residues. CDR3 residues: CATGQFNQPQHF. DNA of the CDR3: TGTGCCACGGGACAGTTCAATCAGCCCCAGCATTTT.

This chain uses TRBV28 with TRBJ2-2; TRBD1 matches at 7 bases. The junction had 6 bases not matched to a gene; V was cut back by 3 bases and J by 5 bases. Looked up from germline, CDR1 is MDHEN and CDR2 is SYDVKM. This CDR3 contains 15 residues. The CDR3 DNA sequence: TGTGCCAGCAGTTTGAGGGGGCCAAGAACCGGGGAGCTGTTTTTT. This sequence encodes CASSLRGPRTGELFF. Full variable domain (missing parts from reference TRBV28 and TRBJ2-2): DVKVTQSSRYLVKRTGEKVFLECVQDMDHENMFWYRQDPGLGLRLIYFSYDVKMKEKGDIPEGYSVSREKKERFSLILESASTNQTSMYLCASSLRGPRTGELFFGEGSRLTVL.

This clone was picked up one time. This chain joins TRBV2 and TRBJ2-7; TRBD2 might be the D (6 bases). The CDR3 is 15 residues long. Per the germline V gene, CDR1 is SNHLY and CDR2 is FYNNEI. The V and J ends lost 3 bases and 6 bases respectively, with 18 bases between them. The CDR3 spells CASSDARRGGSEQYF. The CDR3 DNA is TGTGCCAGCAGTGATGCGAGGAGGGGAGGAAGCGAGCAGTACTTC.

This sequence joins TRBV13 and TRBJ2-7; D not certain. Germline V gene data show CDR1 as PRHDT and CDR2 as FYEKMQ (reference sequence). Trimming took 1 base from V and 3 from J, leaving 10 bases between them. The CDR3 contains 14 residues. The CDR3 loop reads CASSLAPSGYEQYF. The CDR3 DNA reads as TGTGCCAGCAGCTTAGCCCCTTCGGGCTACGAGCAGTACTTC.

The CDR3 nucleotides read TGTGCCACCAGTGATGGAACTAGCGGGAGTCGCTATGAGCAGTTCTTC. Its protein product is CATSDGTSGSRYEQFF. V and J are TRBV24-1 and TRBJ2-1, with TRBD2 identical over 11 bases. The ends lost 3 bases at V and 8 bases at J; junction bases unmatched: 8. Germline CDR1 is KGHDR and CDR2 is SFDVKD. CDR3 length equals 16 residues.

V and J are TRBV11-2 and TRBJ2-7; the match to TRBD1 covers 9 bases. Unmatched junction bases numbered 4, after V lost 2 bases and J lost 2 bases. The CDR3 loop spans 15 amino acids. Per germline, CDR1 SGHAT and CDR2 FQNNGV. CDR3 bases: TGTGCCAGCAGCTTAACCCGGGACAGGGCCTACGAGCAGTACTTC. Translation gives CASSLTRDRAYEQYF.

CDR3 coding DNA: TGTGCCAGCAGCTTCGGAGCGGGAGGCGCAGATACGCAGTATTTT. It yields the protein CASSFGAGGADTQYF. The V and J genes are TRBV3-1 (or the pseudogene TRBV3-2) and TRBJ2-3, with 9 positions matching TRBD2. V was pared by 5 bases and J by 4 bases, with 7 bases of the junction left unmatched. The CDR3 contains 15 residues. The germline V gene has CDR1 LGHDT and CDR2 YNNKEL (reference sequence).

The chain carries TRBV6-4 and TRBJ2-3, with a tentative D call TRBD1 (7 bases). The CDR3 is made up of 13 amino acids. Germline-derived CDR1 and CDR2 are MRHNA and SNTAGT. The V end was cut by 4 bases, the J end by 5 bases, with 10 bases between. DNA for the CDR3: TGTGCCAGCAGTGGGCAGGGGGGAGATACGCAGTATTTT. This gives the protein CASSGQGGDTQYF.

The chain combines TRBV28 with TRBJ1-1, with 7 positions matching TRBD1. V lost 6 bases and J lost 0; bases outside the gene matches: 4. Germline CDR1 MDHEN, CDR2 SYDVKM. This CDR3 is built from 14 residues. CDR3 sequence reads: CASRTGDLNTEAFF. CDR3 bases: TGTGCCAGCAGAACAGGGGATCTGAACACTGAAGCTTTCTTT.

V and J are TRBV4-1 and TRBJ2-2; the match to TRBD2 covers 7 bases. Germline V gene lookup returns CDR1 MGHRA and CDR2 YSYEKL. J lost 4 bases, V lost 1 base, and 6 bases had no gene match. This CDR3 region has 16 residues. CDR3 nucleotides: TGCGCCAGCAGCCAAGCCAGACTAGCAATCACCGGGGAGCTGTTTTTT. This sequence encodes CASSQARLAITGELFF.

The chain carries TRBV5-1 and TRBJ2-1; 7 nucleotides align to TRBD2. The CDR3 extends over 15 amino acids. Trimming removed 4 bases from V and 8 bases from J; junction bases left unmatched: 12. Germline CDR1 and CDR2: SGHRS and YFSETQ. The CDR3 protein is CASSPPSAGEDEQFF. In DNA form, the CDR3 reads TGCGCCAGCAGCCCCCCTAGCGCGGGAGAGGATGAGCAGTTCTTC. Filled out from reference TRBV5-1 and TRBJ2-1, the complete variable domain reads KAGVTQTPRYLIKTRGQQVTLSCSPISGHRSVSWYQQTPGQGLQFLFEYFSETQRNKGNFPGRFSGRQFSNSRSEMNVSTLELGDSALYLCASSPPSAGEDEQFFGPGTRLTVL.

The J gene is TRBJ1-1, the V gene TRBV10-3, with 9 bases fitting TRBD1. Per germline, CDR1 ENHRY and CDR2 SYGVKD. The V and J ends lost 2 bases and 3 bases, in that order; junction bases with no gene match: 4. The CDR3 length is 15 residues. CDR3 coding DNA: TGTGCCATCAGTGAGCACGACAGGGGGGACACTGAAGCTTTCTTT. Translation: CAISEHDRGDTEAFF.

This chain links TRBV7-6 with TRBJ2-1; 10 nucleotides line up with TRBD2. Looked up from germline, CDR1 is SGHVS and CDR2 is FNYEAQ. Trimming removed 1 base from V and 6 bases from J; junction bases left unmatched: 15. The CDR3 length is 19 residues. The CDR3 reads CASSLVLGMGLAGVNEQFF. CDR3 bases: TGTGCCAGCAGCTTAGTGTTGGGGATGGGGCTAGCGGGGGTCAATGAGCAGTTCTTC.